The present TCR beta chain was sequenced within a study of T-cell reconstitution after alpha-beta-depleted transplantation in children listed by TCRdb under 2016. Background on the whole study: Using TCR repertoire profiling, the study quantitatively followed how T-cell immune reconstitution unfolded in children after TCRalphabeta/CD19-depleted allogeneic hematopoietic cell transplantation.

In its sample, this clonotype was seen many times. The antigen this receptor binds is unknown. One base away there is no much larger clone; base qualities are not given. The sample's treatment or condition, from its label and the paper: allogeneic hematopoietic cell transplantation with graft depleted of TCRalphabeta T cells and CD19 B cells. TCRalphabeta/CD19-depleted allogeneic hematopoietic cell grafts were given to the transplant recipients, all of whom were children. The method behind the library was PCR. Sequencing relied on an Illumina HiSeq 2500. TCR library preparation used molecular barcoding, with unique molecular identifiers applied to normalize quantification of the TCRbeta repertoire. TCRdb reprocessing: public reads trimmed at Q25 with fastp, clones called with MiXCR, in-frame beta chains kept. Every entry covers one CDR3 protein and lists the most common genes and DNA from its rows. Present in this sample are approximately 300,000 distinct CDR3 sequences, nearly 8% of which were seen just once. Approximately 9.6% of the sample comes from the top ten.

V is shortened by 2 bases, J by 7 bases, and the region joining them spans 12 bases. The CDR3, from cysteine to phenylalanine, totals 13 residues. The read is trimmed to its CDR3 DNA, 39 bases read in frame from base 1. The CDR1 and CDR2 encoded by the germline V gene (reference sequence) are LGHDT and YNNKEL. Paper-wide results and their limitations: Hyperexpanded clone frequencies declined over subsequent months; after one year, T-cell counts and TCRbeta diversity were mostly attributed to newly produced T cells. About two months after transplant, the apparently early recovery of alphabetaT-cell counts reportedly depended on just several hundred clones that had expanded rapidly and came from non-depleted graft cells. In some patients, the high TCRbeta diversity seen at day 60 was put down to recipient T cells and intrathymic progenitors that had survived conditioning.

This sequence was found in a female patient aged 2-9 years who had a stem cell transplant for Fanconi anemia, so the T cells may come from the graft donor. This sample comprised peripheral blood, obtained 360 days after TCRalphabeta/CD19-depleted stem cell transplant. The sequence links TRBV3-1 to TRBJ2-7, with no D gene named confidently. The nucleotide sequence is TGTGCCAGCAGCCAAACCAAGTGGGGAGAGCAGTACTTC. This is translated as CASSQTKWGEQYF.